This T cell receptor beta chain comes out of a study of T-cell memory formation after mild COVID-19. Study outcomes and limitations: The main location of contracting CD4+ clones was CM and EM, and that of contracting CD8+ clones was EMRA. Some clones that responded were present in memory (sampled pre-infection), which suggests cross-reactive memory joined. A balance of CD4 and CD8 characterized clones contracting day 15 to 85, whereas later expanders leaned CD4+.

Researchers used 5'RACE with constant-segment primers to make TCR alpha and TCR beta cDNA libraries that carry sample barcodes and UMIs. One entry per CDR3 protein results from TCRdb running MiXCR on the 5' RACE reads. Here the sample spans around 300,000 distinct CDR3 sequences, over 10% being singletons. This clonotype was found a few times. Its antigen is undetermined. V lost 0 bases to trimming and J lost 0 bases, with 15 bases between them. The CDR3 runs 18 residues. The germline V gene encodes CDR1 SGHVS and CDR2 FQNEAQ. V is TRBV7-8 and J is TRBJ2-1; TRBD2 might be the D (5 bases). This TCR was recovered from a man in his late teens or twenties who had mild COVID-19 (a few samples of this study predate the infection). Cell type and time point are not known. Sequenced material: PBMCs or a T cell subset sorted from them (not recorded which). The CDR3 DNA follows: TGTGCCAGCAGCTTAGCCCCAGACTATATTAGCTCCTACAATGAGCAGTTCTTC. This translates into CASSLAPDYISSYNEQFF.